One sample yielded the 27 T cell receptor beta chains listed below, sequenced in a study of blood T cell repertoires in COVID-19. The repertoire was sequenced with immunoSEQ multiplex PCR; TCRdb's copy has only in-frame clones and lacks some. The sample contains some 250,000 clones, about 89% of which appear only once. Material for sequencing was PBMCs or T cells enriched from blood (not recorded which). These TCRs come from a human donor in a cohort exposed to, infected with or recovered from COVID-19 (not recorded which). The donor label of this sample is uncertain.

The chain has TRBV6-5 and TRBJ1-1; weak D call: TRBD1 (5 bases). Germline CDR1 and CDR2: MNHEY and SVGAGI. The V and J ends lost 7 bases and 3 bases respectively, with 12 bases between them. This CDR3 contains 13 residues. CDR3 sequence (DNA): TGTGCCAGCATGGGGGGTACAGACACTGAAGCTTTCTTT. Encoded protein: CASMGGTDTEAFF.

The chain joins TRBV7-9 to TRBJ1-3; 8 bases match TRBD1. J lost 1 base, V lost 5 bases, and 4 bases had no gene match. This CDR3 spans 15 amino acids. Looked up from germline, CDR1 is SEHNR and CDR2 is FQNEAQ (reference sequence). The CDR3: CASSHRTGSGNTIYF. CDR3 in DNA: TGTGCCAGCAGCCACCGGACAGGGTCTGGAAACACCATATATTTT. Full variable domain (rest looked up from reference TRBV7-9 and TRBJ1-3): DTGVSQNPRHKITKRGQNVTFRCDPISEHNRLYWYRQTLGQGPEFLTYFQNEAQLEKSRLLSDRFSAERPKGSFSTLEIQRTEQGDSAMYLCASSHRTGSGNTIYFGEGSWLTVV.

The chain uses TRBV10-3 and TRBJ2-3, with D perhaps TRBD2 (6 bases). The CDR3 contains 15 residues. V was clipped by 4 bases and J by 3 bases, with 14 bases between them. Germline V lookup: CDR1 ENHRY, CDR2 SYGVKD. CDR3 nucleotides: TGTGCCATCAGTGCCGGGACTGACGTTACAGATACGCAGTATTTT. Amino acids: CAISAGTDVTDTQYF.

J is TRBJ2-7 and V is TRBV10-2, with D perhaps matching TRBD2 (5 bases). The CDR3 totals 17 residues. From germline, CDR1 is WSHSY and CDR2 SAAADI. Trimming removed 3 bases at V and 0 bases at J, with 18 bases between. CDR3 region: CASSDRVLGDYSYEQYF. As DNA, the CDR3 is TGCGCCAGCAGTGATCGGGTTCTTGGAGACTACTCCTACGAGCAGTACTTC.

V and J are TRBV27 and TRBJ1-4; 7 nucleotides agree with TRBD1. V dropped 5 bases and J dropped 6; count of bases not matched to a gene: 6. Germline CDR1 MNHEY, CDR2 SMNVEV (reference sequence). This CDR3 is 14 amino acids long. The CDR3 here is CASSAGQPYEKLFF. For the CDR3, the DNA is TGTGCCAGCAGTGCGGGACAGCCGTATGAAAAACTGTTTTTT.

J is TRBJ2-2 and V is TRBV24-1, with D unclear. The V end was cut by 9 bases, the J end by 2 bases, with 9 bases between. The CDR3 loop spans 13 amino acids. Germline CDR1 and CDR2: KGHDR and SFDVKD. DNA of the CDR3: TGTGCCACCGCGGATAGTAACACCGGGGAGCTGTTTTTT. The encoded protein is CATADSNTGELFF.

The J gene is TRBJ2-3, the V gene TRBV5-4; possibly TRBD2 for D (5 bases). V lost 4 bases to trimming and J lost 1 base, with 7 bases between them. The germline V gene encodes CDR1 SGHNT and CDR2 YYREEE (reference sequence). CDR3 length equals 13 residues. The CDR3 loop is CASSILGTDTQYF. The CDR3 DNA reads TGTGCCAGCAGCATACTAGGCACAGATACGCAGTATTTT.

This clone was counted only a few times. This chain uses TRBV5-1 with TRBJ1-1, with 8 bases matching TRBD1. The V gene's germline CDR1 is SGHRS and CDR2 YFSETQ. This CDR3 has 15 residues. J gave up 0 bases and V 3 bases, and 4 bases lay outside the gene matches. This CDR3 is CASSSGTGMNTEAFF. The CDR3 DNA reads as TGCGCCAGCAGCTCGGGGACAGGTATGAACACTGAAGCTTTCTTT.

The V gene is TRBV27, the J gene TRBJ1-5, with D hard to call. The CDR3 contains 13 residues. V shed 5 bases and J shed 3 bases, with 8 bases lying between them. Germline V gene data show CDR1 as MNHEY and CDR2 as SMNVEV (reference sequence). The CDR3 region has the DNA TGTGCCAGCAGTCCCGGTTACAATCAGCCCCAGCATTTT. Encoded protein: CASSPGYNQPQHF.

This clone has just one count. The CDR3 nucleotides read TGTGCCAGCAGCCGGACAGGAGGGGAGCTGTTTTTT. Residues: CASSRTGGELFF. The chain recombines TRBV7-2 with TRBJ2-2; 7 nucleotides align to TRBD1. Per germline, CDR1 SGHTA and CDR2 FQGNSA. Trimming removed 5 bases from V and 8 bases from J; junction bases left unmatched: 2. The CDR3 has 12 amino acids.

This clone was picked up one time. The CDR3 loop is CASSSGQGSNEQFF. CDR3 DNA sequence: TGTGCCAGCAGTAGCGGACAGGGATCCAATGAGCAGTTCTTC. This chain links TRBV25-1 with TRBJ2-1, with 8 bases identical to TRBD1. V shed 5 bases, J shed 6 bases, and the junction held 6 bases outside the gene matches. CDR1 and CDR2 (germline): MGHDK, SYGVNS. This CDR3 contains 14 residues.

The V call is TRBV7-2, the J call TRBJ2-3; the D gene is possibly TRBD2 (7 bases). V lost 1 base, J lost 6 bases, and 17 bases lay in between. The CDR3 has 16 amino acids. From germline, CDR1 is SGHTA and CDR2 FQGNSA. As DNA, the CDR3 is TGTGCCAGCAGCTTAGAAGGCGGGGGCGTCCCGGATACGCAGTATTTT. Its protein is CASSLEGGGVPDTQYF.

As regards this clone: The DNA is omitted, as the CDR3 cannot be located on it reliably, and the CDR3 follows TCRdb's listing. V usage is TRBV30 and J usage is TRBJ1-2; the D call TRBD1 from the table was never checked on the DNA. Germline lookup yields CDR1 GTSNPN and CDR2 SVGIG (reference sequence). The CDR3 adds up to 16 amino acids, both ends counted. CDR3 loop: CAWSRARTGFGEGYTF.

The gene calls are TRBV7-3 and TRBJ2-3, with D possibly being TRBD2 (5 bases). V lost 0 bases and J 1 base, leaving 14 bases between the germline ends. The length of the CDR3 is 17 residues. Germline CDR1 is SGHTA and CDR2 is FQGTGA. The CDR3 DNA reads as TGTGCCAGCAGCTTAACGGGGAGTCTTTACGGCACAGATACGCAGTATTTT. This sequence encodes CASSLTGSLYGTDTQYF. Full variable domain (rest looked up from reference TRBV7-3 and TRBJ2-3): GAGVSQTPSNKVTEKGKYVELRCDPISGHTALYWYRQSLGQGPEFLIYFQGTGAADDSGLPNDRFFAVRPEGSVSTLKIQRTERGDSAVYLCASSLTGSLYGTDTQYFGPGTRLTVL.

The chain has TRBV6-5 and TRBJ1-1, with TRBD1 identical over 10 bases. The CDR3 has 15 amino acids. From germline, CDR1 is MNHEY and CDR2 SVGAGI. V lost 6 bases to trimming and J lost 5 bases; unmatched junction nucleotides: 9. CDR3 DNA sequence: TGTGCCAGCAGATTGACAGGGGGCGCAGAAACTGAAGCTTTCTTT. Amino acids: CASRLTGGAETEAFF.

V usage is TRBV19 and J usage is TRBJ2-1, with D possibly being TRBD1 (6 bases). CDR3 length equals 20 residues. Trimming stripped 3 bases from V and 4 bases from J, with 28 bases between. CDR1 and CDR2 (germline): LNHDA, SQIVND (reference sequence). CDR3 in DNA: TGTGCCAGTAGTATCCTGTTCAAATTTCTCCAGACAGGAGAATACAATGAGCAGTTCTTC. This codes for CASSILFKFLQTGEYNEQFF.

The V gene is TRBV28, the J gene TRBJ2-7; 8 bases map to TRBD1. J was trimmed by 6 bases and V by 9 bases; bases with no gene match: 10. This CDR3 region has 13 residues. Germline values: CDR1 MDHEN, CDR2 SYDVKM. CDR3 loop: CASGPTGQGEQYF. The CDR3 DNA reads TGTGCCAGTGGACCGACAGGACAGGGCGAGCAGTACTTC. The full variable domain, rest sourced from reference TRBV28 and TRBJ2-7, is DVKVTQSSRYLVKRTGEKVFLECVQDMDHENMFWYRQDPGLGLRLIYFSYDVKMKEKGDIPEGYSVSREKKERFSLILESASTNQTSMYLCASGPTGQGEQYFGPGTRLTVT.

This sequence joins TRBV6-5 and TRBJ2-1; 9 nucleotides line up with TRBD1. The CDR3 has 15 residues. Germline-derived CDR1 and CDR2 are MNHEY and SVGAGI. Losses at the gene ends were 4 bases for V and 5 bases for J; bases not matched to a gene: 6. CDR3 residues: CASSLPGQGNNEQFF. The DNA of the CDR3 is TGTGCCAGCAGTTTACCGGGACAGGGAAACAATGAGCAGTTCTTC.

This clone was seen only once. This rearrangement joins TRBV5-8 to TRBJ1-1; 8 bases map to TRBD1. This CDR3 spans 13 amino acids. The V segment lost 5 bases and the J segment 10 bases; nucleotides outside the gene matches: 10. Germline V gene lookup returns CDR1 SGHTS and CDR2 YDEGEE. The CDR3 is CASSLQGDGGAFF. Written as DNA, the CDR3 is TGTGCCAGCAGTCTACAGGGGGACGGGGGAGCTTTCTTT.

CDR3 residues: CASSRQRSNQPQHF. The CDR3 nucleotides are TGTGCCAGCAGTCGACAGCGCTCAAATCAGCCCCAGCATTTT. The chain couples TRBV2 to TRBJ1-5; D perhaps matches TRBD1 (5 bases). The V end was cut by 5 bases, the J end by 4 bases, with 12 bases between. Germline-derived CDR1 and CDR2 are SNHLY and FYNNEI. This CDR3 is built from 14 residues.

V gene TRBV30 combines with J gene TRBJ1-4; 7 nucleotides line up with TRBD1. V was pared by 6 bases and J by 7 bases, with 8 bases of the junction left unmatched. The CDR3 spans 13 residues. Looked up from germline, CDR1 is GTSNPN and CDR2 is SVGIG (reference sequence). This CDR3 reads CACRDSFGEKLFF. Written as DNA, the CDR3 is TGTGCCTGCAGGGACAGTTTCGGTGAAAAACTGTTTTTT.

This chain connects TRBV2 to TRBJ2-5; 7 bases align to TRBD2. Germline CDR1 and CDR2: SNHLY and FYNNEI. The CDR3 extends over 16 amino acids. Trimming at V came to 1 base and at J to 6 bases, leaving 11 bases not matched to a gene. CDR3 nucleotides: TGTGCCAGCAGTGAAGTAGGATTAGGGGAGGGAAAGACCCAGTACTTC. Encoded protein: CASSEVGLGEGKTQYF.

Turning to this clone: The junction departs from the called germline gene at one end, perhaps through a read error. The CDR3 DNA follows: TGTGCCAGCAGCGTAGATCTCGACAGCACTCAGCCCCAGCATTTT. This codes for CASSVDLDSTQPQHF. The J gene is TRBJ1-5, the V gene TRBV9; a weak D match, TRBD1 (5 bases). Germline V gene lookup returns CDR1 SGDLS and CDR2 YYNGEE. The CDR3 is 15 amino acids.

The sample holds a few counts of this clone. The junction departs from the called germline gene at one end, perhaps through a read error. The chain is built from TRBV6-5 and TRBJ2-5; D uncertain. CDR1 MNHEY and CDR2 SVGAGI come from the germline V gene. The CDR3 covers 11 residues. For the CDR3, the DNA is TGTGCCAGCAGCCTATTAGAGGCCCAGTACTTC. Protein product: CASSLLEAQYF.

The chain has TRBV7-9 and TRBJ1-5, with 7 bases lining up with TRBD1. Trimming took 1 base from V and 4 from J; bases not matched to a gene: 4. Per the germline V gene, CDR1 is SEHNR and CDR2 is FQNEAQ (reference sequence). This CDR3 region has 15 residues. This CDR3 reads CASSLGGGRNQPQHF. The CDR3 region has the DNA TGTGCCAGCAGCTTAGGAGGGGGCCGAAATCAGCCCCAGCATTTT.

The chain combines TRBV6-5 with TRBJ1-3; perhaps TRBD1 as D (6 bases). Germline V lookup: CDR1 MNHEY, CDR2 SVGAGI. The CDR3 spans 14 residues. V was clipped by 7 bases and J by 4 bases, with 14 bases between them. CDR3 in DNA: TGTGCCAGCACCCACGGGGGGGCCGGAAACACCATATATTTT. As protein: CASTHGGAGNTIYF.

In the case of this clone: Additional DNA sequences in this sample encode the identical CDR3. The genes are TRBV18 and TRBJ1-6; 8 nucleotides match TRBD1. V shed 3 bases, J shed 7 bases, and the junction held 2 bases outside the gene matches. Germline CDR1 is KGHSH and CDR2 is LQKENI. There are 14 residues in the CDR3. The CDR3 here is CASSPGTGNSPLHF. CDR3 coding DNA: TGTGCCAGCTCACCCGGGACAGGCAATTCACCCCTCCACTTT.